These T cell receptor beta chains were read from a single sample in a study of blood T cell repertoires in COVID-19. Using immunoSEQ multiplex PCR, the repertoire was profiled, and TCRdb retains in-frame clones only, with some absent. The sample includes 290,000 or so clones, around 90% of them seen just once. Sequenced input: PBMCs or T cells enriched from blood (not recorded which). The receptors originated from a young woman with acute COVID-19. CDR3s include the opening cysteine and the closing phenylalanine or tryptophan. The order of the fields is V gene, D gene, clone size, CDR3 length, J gene, CDR3 protein, CDR3 DNA. D genes are given only for firm matches. For some rows the clone size is stated as once, few or many, or as a class when expanded; others skip it.

TRBV19	TRBD2	NA	18	TRBJ2-3	CASSIVGLAGGPSDTQYF	TGTGCCAGTAGTATAGTGGGACTAGCGGGAGGGCCTTCGGATACGCAGTATTTT
TRBV28	NA	NA	16	TRBJ2-2	CASTIIGGANTGELFF	TGTGCCAGCACCATTATTGGGGGCGCGAACACCGGGGAGCTGTTTTTT
TRBV28	NA	NA	15	TRBJ1-1	CASSPTQGRVTEAFF	TGTGCCAGCAGTCCAACCCAGGGGCGAGTCACTGAAGCTTTCTTT
TRBV27	TRBD1	NA	13	TRBJ2-7	CASSGDRADEQYF	TGTGCCAGCAGCGGGGACAGGGCGGACGAGCAGTACTTC
TRBV12-3/TRBV12-4	TRBD1	NA	13	TRBJ1-1	CASTDTGGTEAFF	TGTGCCAGCACCGATACAGGGGGCACTGAAGCTTTCTTT
TRBV6-5	TRBD2	NA	15	TRBJ2-3	CASSYGGESTDTQYF	TGTGCCAGCAGTTACGGGGGGGAGAGCACAGATACGCAGTATTTT
TRBV27	NA	NA	15	TRBJ1-6	CASSPLEIDNSPLHF	TGTGCCAGCAGCCCATTAGAGATTGATAATTCACCCCTCCACTTT
TRBV20-1	NA	NA	11	TRBJ1-2	CSARYYGGYTF	TGCAGTGCTAGATACTATGGGGGCTACACCTTC
TRBV2	TRBD1	NA	13	TRBJ2-7	CASIVQGVSEQYF	TGTGCCAGCATTGTACAGGGGGTAAGCGAGCAGTACTTC
TRBV5-5	NA	once	14	TRBJ1-5	CASTPYSEGQPQHF	TGTGCCAGCACCCCCTACTCGGAGGGTCAGCCCCAGCATTTT
TRBV5-5	TRBD1	NA	17	TRBJ1-3	CASTLGGQGALGNTIYF	TGTGCCAGCACCCTGGGCGGACAGGGGGCGCTTGGAAACACCATATATTTT
TRBV9	TRBD2	NA	14	TRBJ2-7	CASSVGGGPGEQYF	TGTGCCAGCAGCGTAGGGGGAGGGCCCGGCGAGCAGTACTTC
TRBV7-2	TRBD1	NA	15	TRBJ1-5	CASSWTGEGNQPQHF	TGTGCCAGCAGCTGGACAGGGGAGGGCAATCAGCCCCAGCATTTT
TRBV9	TRBD2	once	20	TRBJ2-3	CASSAFPGLAGGPVVDTQYF	TGTGCCAGCAGCGCATTCCCGGGACTAGCGGGAGGGCCCGTCGTAGATACGCAGTATTTT
TRBV14	NA	NA	16	TRBJ2-1	CASSQDLAGPYNEQFF	TGTGCCAGCAGCCAAGATCTGGCGGGGCCCTACAATGAGCAGTTCTTC
TRBV28	TRBD1	NA	14	TRBJ1-5	CASGRGQGNQPQHF	TGTGCCAGCGGACGCGGACAGGGCAATCAGCCCCAGCATTTT
TRBV10-3	NA	NA	13	TRBJ1-5	CAISGTARVAQHF	TGTGCCATCAGTGGGACAGCGAGGGTCGCCCAGCATTTT
TRBV5-1	TRBD1	few	14	TRBJ1-2	CASSSGTGGLGYTF	TGCGCCAGCAGTTCCGGGACAGGGGGCCTCGGCTACACCTTC
TRBV5-5	NA	NA	16	TRBJ1-6	CASSSRPLLLDSPLHF	TGTGCCAGCAGCTCAAGGCCCCTACTATTGGATTCACCCCTCCACTTT
TRBV28	NA	NA	16	TRBJ2-1	CASSLGGGLTGDEQFF	TGTGCCAGCAGTTTAGGGGGAGGCCTCACCGGCGATGAGCAGTTCTTC
TRBV2	NA	NA	18	TRBJ1-3	CASSGQGPHRDNGNTIYF	TGTGCCAGCAGTGGGCAGGGTCCGCACAGGGACAATGGAAACACCATATATTTT
TRBV28	NA	NA	14	TRBJ2-7	CASSLTLISYEQYF	TGTGCCAGCAGTTTAACTTTGATCTCCTACGAGCAGTACTTC
TRBV5-1	TRBD1	NA	15	TRBJ1-2	CASSEDRRSNYGYTF	TGCGCCAGCAGCGAGGACAGGCGGAGTAACTATGGCTACACCTTC
TRBV14	TRBD1	NA	13	TRBJ2-7	CASSPDRGYRQYF	TGTGCCAGCAGCCCAGACAGGGGGTACCGGCAGTACTTC
TRBV7-9	TRBD1	once	20	TRBJ2-7	CASSKDNIVGTGYSSGEQYF	TGTGCCAGCAGCAAAGATAACATTGTGGGGACAGGGTATTCGTCGGGCGAGCAGTACTTC
TRBV27	TRBD1	NA	14	TRBJ2-7	CASSFGTGSDEQYF	TGTGCCAGCAGTTTCGGGACAGGTAGCGACGAGCAGTACTTC
TRBV28	NA	once	13	TRBJ2-1	CASTNEVRNEQFF	TGTGCCAGCACTAACGAGGTCCGCAATGAGCAGTTCTTC
TRBV5-4	NA	NA	15	TRBJ2-2	CASSLEQAVAGELFF	TGTGCCAGCAGCTTGGAACAGGCCGTGGCCGGGGAGCTGTTTTTT
TRBV11-2	TRBD1	NA	17	TRBJ1-1	CASSKRDRVVSNTEAFF	TGTGCCAGCAGCAAGCGGGACAGGGTGGTCTCGAACACTGAAGCTTTCTTT
TRBV5-1	TRBD1	NA	16	TRBJ2-1	CASSFTGVEPYNEQFF	TGCGCCAGCAGCTTTACAGGGGTAGAACCCTACAATGAGCAGTTCTTC
TRBV24-1	NA	NA	14	TRBJ2-1	CATSDFDSGNEQFF	TGTGCCACCAGTGATTTTGACTCCGGAAATGAGCAGTTCTTC